Following are 4 T cell receptor beta chains from one sample sequenced in a study of blood T cell repertoires in COVID-19. Produced via immunoSEQ multiplex PCR; TCRdb's table is partial and in-frame only. The data show about 170,000 clones, just under 85% seen once. The sample taken for sequencing was peripheral blood. These receptors were obtained from a woman older than 75 with COVID-19, enrolled during active disease.

The V and J genes are TRBV6-5 and TRBJ2-7; perhaps TRBD1 as D (6 bases). Germline CDR1 reads MNHEY; CDR2 reads SVGAGI. CDR3 size: 14 residues. V shed 7 bases and J shed 0 bases, with 13 bases lying between them. CDR3 DNA sequence: TGTGCCAGCAAGGGGGAAGCGCACTCCTACGAGCAGTACTTC. Translating it yields CASKGEAHSYEQYF.

The sample holds a few counts of this clone. The gene calls are TRBV11-2 and TRBJ2-1; 9 bases are shared with TRBD2. Per the germline V gene, CDR1 is SGHAT and CDR2 is FQNNGV. The CDR3 is 17 residues long. Trimming at V came to 6 bases and at J to 8 bases, leaving 17 bases not matched to a gene. CDR3: CASSHRGREGHQDEQFF. The CDR3, as DNA: TGTGCCAGCAGTCACCGGGGGCGGGAGGGCCATCAGGATGAGCAGTTCTTC.

This chain uses TRBV7-2 with TRBJ2-5, with 8 positions matching TRBD1. The CDR3 extends over 15 amino acids. In germline, CDR1 is SGHTA, CDR2 FQGNSA. The J segment lost 5 bases and the V segment lost 3 bases, leaving 8 bases of the junction unmatched. CDR3: CASSFQQGARETQYF. The CDR3 nucleotides read TGTGCCAGCAGCTTTCAGCAGGGGGCCCGTGAGACCCAGTACTTC.

V is TRBV18 and J is TRBJ2-3, with 14 nucleotides matching TRBD2. Germline loops: CDR1 KGHSH, CDR2 LQKENI. Losses at the gene ends were 6 bases for V and 4 bases for J; bases not matched to a gene: 9. This CDR3 spans 17 amino acids. The CDR3 is CASSLGLAGGEADTQYF. For the CDR3, the DNA is TGTGCCAGCTCTCTAGGACTAGCGGGAGGAGAAGCAGATACGCAGTATTTT. The whole variable domain, filled in from reference TRBV18 and TRBJ2-3, reads NAGVMQNPRHLVRRRGQEARLRCSPMKGHSHVYWYRQLPEEGLKFMVYLQKENIIDESGMPKERFSAEFPKEGPSILRIQQVVRGDSAAYFCASSLGLAGGEADTQYFGPGTRLTVL.